Included here is one T cell receptor (beta chain) sequence, with context. The sample is drawn from a study of blood T cell repertoires in COVID-19. Study information: COVID-19 samples collected from the United States, Italy and Spain covered acute and convalescent phases. PBMCs, B-cell-depleted T cells, or T cells were the source of the cDNA or gDNA that made up the material.

The CDR3 runs 13 residues. Germline loops: CDR1 SGDLS, CDR2 YYNGEE. After removal of 2 bases from V and 3 bases from J, the junction contained 1 base not matched to a gene. Authors' analysis steps: Amplifying reference gene primers gave estimates of nucleated cell counts. Here immunoSEQ multiplex PCR was the method, and the copy in TCRdb shows in-frame clones only, minus some. Clone size and V and J calls were adopted from that table, with D and trimming inferred from the DNA. The table shows 140,000 to 150,000 clones, with around 84% occurring only once. The TCR comes from a human donor in a cohort sampled during active COVID-19. This rearrangement joins TRBV9 to TRBJ2-7; 8 positions agree with TRBD1. Source material: peripheral blood. The CDR3 spells CASSVTGGYEQYF. The CDR3 DNA reads as TGTGCCAGCAGCGTTACAGGGGGCTACGAGCAGTACTTC.